Listed below are T cell receptor beta chains from one sample, sequenced in a study of T-cell memory formation after mild COVID-19. TCRdb re-called the 5' RACE reads with MiXCR, one entry per CDR3 protein. The repertoire has 560,000 or so distinct CDR3 sequences, approximately 15% of them found once; the top ten carry roughly 8.2%. The sample was PBMCs or a T cell subset sorted from them (not recorded which). These receptors originate from an adult woman who had mild COVID-19 (a few samples of this study predate the infection). Cell type and time point are not known. The CDR3 runs from the conserved cysteine through the conserved F or W. The order of the fields is clone size, V gene, CDR3 length, D gene, J gene, CDR3 protein, CDR3 DNA. The D gene is left open where the match is weak. Expanded clones are given a class, and other clones once, few, many or no size at all.

clone size: -; V gene: TRBV12-3/TRBV12-4; CDR3 length: 12; D gene: -; J gene: TRBJ2-7; CDR3 protein: CASSYAGTEQYF; CDR3 DNA: TGTGCCAGCAGTTACGCGGGCACGGAGCAGTACTTC
clone size: few; V gene: TRBV4-2; CDR3 length: 15; D gene: TRBD2; J gene: TRBJ2-7; CDR3 protein: CASSQEREGRYEQYF; CDR3 DNA: TGTGCCAGCAGCCAAGAGCGGGAGGGCCGGTACGAGCAGTACTTC
clone size: few; V gene: TRBV6-5; CDR3 length: 17; D gene: -; J gene: TRBJ2-5; CDR3 protein: CASSPPYGSFVQETQYF; CDR3 DNA: TGTGCCAGCAGCCCCCCCTACGGTTCGTTTGTCCAAGAGACCCAGTACTTC
clone size: -; V gene: TRBV20-1; CDR3 length: 13; D gene: -; J gene: TRBJ1-1; CDR3 protein: CSARGVSNTEAFF; CDR3 DNA: TGCAGTGCTAGAGGGGTATCGAACACTGAAGCTTTCTTT
clone size: -; V gene: TRBV20-1; CDR3 length: 12; D gene: -; J gene: TRBJ1-4; CDR3 protein: CSAARGLEKLFF; CDR3 DNA: TGCAGTGCTGCCCGGGGGCTGGAAAAACTGTTTTTT
clone size: -; V gene: TRBV7-2; CDR3 length: 17; D gene: TRBD2; J gene: TRBJ2-3; CDR3 protein: CASSLDPSGIAPDTQYF; CDR3 DNA: TGTGCCAGCAGCTTAGACCCTAGCGGGATAGCCCCAGATACGCAGTATTTT
clone size: few; V gene: TRBV6-1; CDR3 length: 17; D gene: -; J gene: TRBJ1-2; CDR3 protein: CASKIRDGLDFFYGYTF; CDR3 DNA: TGTGCCAGCAAGATACGGGACGGCCTAGATTTCTTCTATGGCTACACCTTC
clone size: -; V gene: TRBV6-6; CDR3 length: 13; D gene: TRBD2; J gene: TRBJ2-7; CDR3 protein: CAAAGGQWSEQYF; CDR3 DNA: TGTGCCGCCGCGGGAGGCCAATGGTCCGAGCAGTACTTC
clone size: few; V gene: TRBV9; CDR3 length: 15; D gene: -; J gene: TRBJ2-2; CDR3 protein: CASSVVAGGTGELFF; CDR3 DNA: TGTGCCAGCAGCGTAGTGGCAGGCGGGACCGGGGAGCTGTTTTTT
clone size: few; V gene: TRBV7-2; CDR3 length: 15; D gene: -; J gene: TRBJ1-1; CDR3 protein: CASSVGGGGNTEAFF; CDR3 DNA: TGTGCCAGCAGCGTGGGAGGAGGGGGGAACACTGAAGCTTTCTTT
clone size: -; V gene: TRBV5-1; CDR3 length: 16; D gene: TRBD1; J gene: TRBJ1-2; CDR3 protein: CASSPGSGTGADGYTF; CDR3 DNA: TGCGCCAGCAGCCCCGGATCCGGGACAGGGGCGGATGGCTACACCTTC
clone size: -; V gene: TRBV4-1; CDR3 length: 14; D gene: -; J gene: TRBJ1-5; CDR3 protein: CASSQGAVGQPQHF; CDR3 DNA: TGCGCCAGCAGCCAAGGCGCGGTTGGTCAGCCCCAGCATTTT
clone size: -; V gene: TRBV7-9; CDR3 length: 14; D gene: -; J gene: TRBJ1-1; CDR3 protein: CASSFGARNTEAFF; CDR3 DNA: TGTGCCAGCAGCTTCGGAGCTCGTAACACTGAAGCTTTCTTT
clone size: -; V gene: TRBV7-8; CDR3 length: 17; D gene: TRBD1; J gene: TRBJ1-2; CDR3 protein: CASSLNPGQGKSDGYTF; CDR3 DNA: TGTGCCAGCAGCTTAAATCCGGGACAGGGGAAGAGCGATGGCTACACCTTC